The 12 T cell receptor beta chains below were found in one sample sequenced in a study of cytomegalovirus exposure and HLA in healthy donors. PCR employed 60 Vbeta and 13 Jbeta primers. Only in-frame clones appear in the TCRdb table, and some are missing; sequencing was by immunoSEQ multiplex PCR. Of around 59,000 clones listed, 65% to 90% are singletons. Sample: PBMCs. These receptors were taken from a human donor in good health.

CDR3 sequence: CASSLSDSGGYEQYF. In nucleotides, the CDR3 is TGTGCCAGCAGTTTATCGGATTCGGGGGGCTACGAGCAGTACTTC. The V and J genes are TRBV27 and TRBJ2-7; 7 positions match TRBD2. J lost 3 bases, V lost 0 bases, and 5 bases had no gene match. This CDR3 region has 15 residues. CDR1 MNHEY and CDR2 SMNVEV come from the germline V gene (reference sequence).

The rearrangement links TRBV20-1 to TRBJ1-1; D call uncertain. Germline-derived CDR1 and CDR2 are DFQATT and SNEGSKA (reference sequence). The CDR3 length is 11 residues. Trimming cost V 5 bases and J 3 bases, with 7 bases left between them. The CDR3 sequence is CSAPRYTEAFF. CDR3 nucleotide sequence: TGCAGTGCTCCCCGGTACACTGAAGCTTTCTTT.

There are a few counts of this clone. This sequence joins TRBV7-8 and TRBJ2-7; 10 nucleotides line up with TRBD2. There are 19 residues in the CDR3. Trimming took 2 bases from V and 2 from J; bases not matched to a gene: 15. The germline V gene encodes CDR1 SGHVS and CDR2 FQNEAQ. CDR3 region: CASSLIGSAAGGPTYEQYF. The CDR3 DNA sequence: TGTGCCAGCAGCTTAATTGGAAGCGCAGCGGGAGGGCCGACCTACGAGCAGTACTTC.

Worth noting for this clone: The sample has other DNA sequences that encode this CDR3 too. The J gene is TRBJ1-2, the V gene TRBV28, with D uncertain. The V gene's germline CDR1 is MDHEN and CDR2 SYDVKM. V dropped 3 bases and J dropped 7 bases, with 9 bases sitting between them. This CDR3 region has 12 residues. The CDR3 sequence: CASSFLTGGYTF. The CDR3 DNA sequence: TGTGCCAGCAGTTTTTTGACTGGTGGCTACACCTTC.

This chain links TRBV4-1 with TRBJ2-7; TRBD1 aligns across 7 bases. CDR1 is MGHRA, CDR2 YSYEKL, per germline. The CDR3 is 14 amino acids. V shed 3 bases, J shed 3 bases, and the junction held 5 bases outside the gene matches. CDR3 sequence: CASSQPGQSYEQYF. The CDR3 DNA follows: TGCGCCAGCAGCCAGCCGGGACAGAGCTACGAGCAGTACTTC.

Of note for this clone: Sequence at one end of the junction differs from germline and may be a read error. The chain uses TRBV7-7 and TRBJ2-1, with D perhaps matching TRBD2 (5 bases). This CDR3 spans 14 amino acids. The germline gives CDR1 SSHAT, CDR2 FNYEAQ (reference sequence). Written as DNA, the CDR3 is TGTGCTAGCAGCCGGGAAATCAATAACAATGAGCAGTTCTTC. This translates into CASSREINNNEQFF. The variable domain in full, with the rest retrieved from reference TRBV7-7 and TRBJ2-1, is GAGVSQSPRYKVTKRGQDVTLRCDPISSHATLYWYQQALGQGPEFLTYFNYEAQPDKSGLPSDRFSAERPEGSISTLTIQRTEQRDSAMYRCASSREINNNEQFFGPGTRLTVL.

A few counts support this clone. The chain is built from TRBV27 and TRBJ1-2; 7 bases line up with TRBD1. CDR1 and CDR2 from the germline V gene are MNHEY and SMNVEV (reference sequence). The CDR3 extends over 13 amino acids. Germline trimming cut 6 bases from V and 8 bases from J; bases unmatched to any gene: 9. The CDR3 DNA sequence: TGTGCCAGCAGACTAGGAGGGGGCGACGGCTACACCTTC. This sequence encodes CASRLGGGDGYTF.

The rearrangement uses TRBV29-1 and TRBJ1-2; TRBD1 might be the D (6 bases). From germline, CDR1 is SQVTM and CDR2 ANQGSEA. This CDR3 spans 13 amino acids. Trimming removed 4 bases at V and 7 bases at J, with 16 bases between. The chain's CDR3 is CSVVDSGGPGYTF. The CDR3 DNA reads TGCAGCGTTGTGGACAGCGGTGGGCCTGGCTACACCTTC.

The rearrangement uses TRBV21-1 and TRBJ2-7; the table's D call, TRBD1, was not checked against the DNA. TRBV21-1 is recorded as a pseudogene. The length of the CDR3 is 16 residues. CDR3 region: CASSNEDRTTTYGQYF. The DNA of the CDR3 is TGTGCCAGCAGCAATGAGGACAGGACGACGACCTACGGGCAGTACTTC.

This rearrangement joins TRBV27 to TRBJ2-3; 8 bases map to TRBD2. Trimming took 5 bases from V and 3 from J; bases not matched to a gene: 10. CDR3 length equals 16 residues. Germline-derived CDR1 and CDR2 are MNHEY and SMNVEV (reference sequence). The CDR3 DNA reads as TGTGCCAGCAGTGCCATCACTAGCGGCGGGACAGATACGCAGTATTTT. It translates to CASSAITSGGTDTQYF.

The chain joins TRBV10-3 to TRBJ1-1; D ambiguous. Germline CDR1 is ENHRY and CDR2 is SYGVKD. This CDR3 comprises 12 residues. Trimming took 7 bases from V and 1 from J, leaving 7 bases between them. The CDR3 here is CAIKAGNTEAFF. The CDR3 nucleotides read TGTGCCATCAAAGCGGGGAACACTGAAGCTTTCTTT.

CDR3 amino acids: CASRRDRNNEKLFF. The CDR3 region has the DNA TGTGCCAGCAGGCGGGACAGGAATAATGAAAAACTGTTTTTT. This rearrangement joins TRBV2 to TRBJ1-4; 8 nucleotides line up with TRBD1. Germline V gene data show CDR1 as SNHLY and CDR2 as FYNNEI. V trimming: 6 bases; J trimming: 4 bases; junction bases outside the gene matches: 4. The CDR3 extends over 14 amino acids.